These T cell receptor beta chains were read from a single sample in a study of blood T cell repertoires in COVID-19. Generated by immunoSEQ multiplex PCR, the TCRdb table keeps only in-frame clones and is missing some. This table has some 200,000 clones, roughly nine tenths appearing once. The sample was peripheral blood. These receptors were collected from a woman in her forties or fifties with acute or convalescent COVID-19. Both conserved end residues are part of each CDR3.

cdr3_aa j_call v_call
CASSPGLQETQYF TRBJ2-5 TRBV14
CATSDDDRPNQPQHF TRBJ1-5 TRBV24-1
CASSPEQQGGTEAFF TRBJ1-1 TRBV18
CATSDRNYNEQFF TRBJ2-1 TRBV24-1
CASSLTAAYTGELFF TRBJ2-2 TRBV7-3
CASSAGGARNNYGYTF TRBJ1-2 TRBV13
CASSQAGSTTDTQYF TRBJ2-3 TRBV4-2
CASSYGRGYAYNEQFF TRBJ2-1 TRBV6-2/TRBV6-3
CAWAPGQGASGNTIYF TRBJ1-3 TRBV30
CASSTWGDRGYNEQFF TRBJ2-1 TRBV10-2
CSAAQGAQNEQFF TRBJ2-1 TRBV29-1
CAWATGGLWGNSPLHF TRBJ1-6 TRBV30
CASIPGHGGEKLFF TRBJ1-4 TRBV5-5
CASSQDLADTQYF TRBJ2-3 TRBV3-1/TRBV3-2
CASSPRTGDGYTF TRBJ1-2 TRBV18
CASSATGRDQPQHF TRBJ1-5 TRBV18
CATMDRLEAFF TRBJ1-1 TRBV6-5
CASSLAASGVGTQYF TRBJ2-5 TRBV7-2
CASSYPGGFQPQHF TRBJ1-5 TRBV6-2/TRBV6-3
CASSRGLAGGTDTQYF TRBJ2-3 TRBV5-5
CASSQAGGGGIQYF TRBJ2-4 TRBV4-3
CASSLTSGISYEQYF TRBJ2-7 TRBV5-6
CASSQPRYSGRYNEQFF TRBJ2-1 TRBV3-1/TRBV3-2
CASSTGGYEQYF TRBJ2-7 TRBV5-4
CASSPRGQVYGYTF TRBJ1-2 TRBV18
CASSLEGGRANYGYTF TRBJ1-2 TRBV7-6
CASTGTSGDRSYNEQFF TRBJ2-1 TRBV10-2
CASSYNPAGGYGYTF TRBJ1-2 TRBV7-2
CASSFPGTGGRNEQFF TRBJ2-1 TRBV5-1
CATSDGGTDAIGELFF TRBJ2-2 TRBV24-1
CASSEDGRGVNEQYF TRBJ2-7 TRBV6-1
CASSGTREDTQYF TRBJ2-3 TRBV19
CASSRLPGFTDTQYF TRBJ2-3 TRBV19
CASRVQGAPREGYTF TRBJ1-2 TRBV5-1
CASSTTSGSSEDIQYF TRBJ2-4 TRBV7-9
CAISGDLRGEQFF TRBJ2-1 TRBV10-3
CASSFGTGSYEQYF TRBJ2-7 TRBV27
CASSLQGGTGELFF TRBJ2-2 TRBV5-1
CASSINRGLNQPQHF TRBJ1-5 TRBV19
CASSQQAGPNSPLHF TRBJ1-6 TRBV6-4
CASKAAGGAQETQYF TRBJ2-5 TRBV6-1
CASSTYRGPNEQFF TRBJ2-1 TRBV7-9
CSVGGQGRGGYTF TRBJ1-2 TRBV29-1
CASSSQGAYTGELFF TRBJ2-2 TRBV11-2
CASSGLAARGEQFF TRBJ2-1 TRBV2
CAWSTGGEGYTF TRBJ1-2 TRBV30
CASSPRTGRGYTF TRBJ1-2 TRBV18
CASSLAGDGQPQHF TRBJ1-5 TRBV11-2
CASSLSSGVEQYF TRBJ2-7 TRBV27
CASSDFRGNYGYTF TRBJ1-2 TRBV10-1
CASSLGAGYTDTQYF TRBJ2-3 TRBV5-1
CASSSQGTGNEQFF TRBJ2-1 TRBV7-3
CASSAGTGAKLAEYNEQFF TRBJ2-1 TRBV19
CASRRGRETQYF TRBJ2-5 TRBV28
CASSIGQGAFTGELFF TRBJ2-2 TRBV19
CASSEGQPLIYGYTF TRBJ1-2 TRBV2
CASSRDVIGEGPREQFF TRBJ2-1 TRBV7-7